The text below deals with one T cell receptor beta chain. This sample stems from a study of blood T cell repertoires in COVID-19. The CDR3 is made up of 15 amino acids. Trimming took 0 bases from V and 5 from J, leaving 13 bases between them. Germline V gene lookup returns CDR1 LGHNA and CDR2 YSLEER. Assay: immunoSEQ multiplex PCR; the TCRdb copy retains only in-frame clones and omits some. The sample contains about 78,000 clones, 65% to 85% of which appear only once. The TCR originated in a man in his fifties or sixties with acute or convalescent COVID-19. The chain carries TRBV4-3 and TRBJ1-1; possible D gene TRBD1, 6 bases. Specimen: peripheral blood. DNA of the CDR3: TGCGCCAGCAGCCAAGAAAGGGGGATAAGGACTGAAGCTTTCTTT. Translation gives CASSQERGIRTEAFF.